Given below is one T cell receptor beta chain in context. The data belong to a study of blood T cell repertoires in COVID-19. About the research overall: COVID-19 samples collected from the United States, Italy and Spain covered acute and convalescent phases.

Trimming removed 7 bases from V and 6 bases from J, with 13 bases in between. The CDR3 contains 13 residues. In the authors' workflow: Reference gene primer amplification gave estimated nucleated cell counts. The method was immunoSEQ multiplex PCR; TCRdb's version includes in-frame clones alone and lacks a portion of them. V, J and clone size are taken as reported in that table, and D and trimming were inferred from the DNA itself. The repertoire consists of approximately 200,000 clones, with 89% occurring once and the leading ten covering approximately 2.5%. The TCR was taken from a woman aged 40 to 55 with acute COVID-19. The chain has TRBV12-3 or TRBV12-4 and TRBJ2-1, with TRBD2 as a possible D gene (6 bases). The sequenced sample was PBMCs or T cells enriched from blood (not recorded which). For the CDR3, the DNA is TGTGCCAGCAACTCGCAGGGAGGCAATGAGCAGTTCTTC. This translates into CASNSQGGNEQFF.